This T cell receptor beta chain originates from a study of cytomegalovirus exposure and HLA in healthy donors. Per germline, CDR1 KGHSH and CDR2 LQKENI. V was pared by 6 bases and J by 10 bases, with 10 bases between. The CDR3 has 11 amino acids. Note on this clone: Its antigen is still unknown.

Overall study findings and caveats: The records held CMV serostatus as the only immune exposure information. The authors later linked a missense DCLRE1C variant to TCR beta V- and J-gene trimming. There were some public TCRs occurring in many donors, but most TCR sequences were rare. Analysis performed later showed TCR beta chains linked to HLA being more clonally expanded than equally common others.

PCR involved 60 Vbeta and 13 Jbeta primers. The data were produced by immunoSEQ multiplex PCR, yet TCRdb's version contains in-frame clones alone and is incomplete. The table has some 150,000 clones, roughly 79% seen once. Sequencing was carried out using PBMCs. This sequence joins TRBV18 and TRBJ2-1; no firm D call. This TCR derives from a man aged 35 to 55 in good health and CMV-seropositive. CDR3 DNA sequence: TGTGCCAGCTCCCCAAGAAGCGAGCAGTTCTTC. Translation gives CASSPRSEQFF.